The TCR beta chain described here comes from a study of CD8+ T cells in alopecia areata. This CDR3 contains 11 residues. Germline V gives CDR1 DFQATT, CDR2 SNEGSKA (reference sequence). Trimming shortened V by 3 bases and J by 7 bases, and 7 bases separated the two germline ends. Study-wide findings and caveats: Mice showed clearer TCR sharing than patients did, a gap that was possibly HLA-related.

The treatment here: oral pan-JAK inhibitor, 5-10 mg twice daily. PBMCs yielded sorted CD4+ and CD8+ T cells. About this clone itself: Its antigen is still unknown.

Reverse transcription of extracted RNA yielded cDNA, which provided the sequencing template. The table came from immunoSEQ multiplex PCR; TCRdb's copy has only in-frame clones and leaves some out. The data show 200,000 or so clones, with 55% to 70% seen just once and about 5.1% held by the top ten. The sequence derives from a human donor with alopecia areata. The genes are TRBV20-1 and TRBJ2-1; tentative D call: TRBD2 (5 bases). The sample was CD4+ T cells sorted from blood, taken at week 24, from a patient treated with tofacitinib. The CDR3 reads CSASGGNEQFF. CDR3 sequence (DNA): TGCAGTGCTAGTGGCGGGAATGAGCAGTTCTTC.